Included here is one T cell receptor beta chain sequence, with context. Its antigen is currently unknown. J was trimmed by 6 bases and V by 2 bases; bases with no gene match: 7. Germline-derived CDR1 and CDR2 are SGHKS and YYEKEE (reference sequence). This CDR3 has 15 amino acids. This entry is derived from a study of T cell responses to AZD1222 COVID-19 vaccine. Study context: Second doses that came at about 4 or about 12 weeks were put together. Study-wide results and limits: Among spike-specific TCRs, nearly half reportedly target unmutated variant regions. Most donors were white British and more were female, and clonal diversity was possibly underestimated.

Generated by immunoSEQ multiplex PCR, the TCRdb table keeps only in-frame clones and is missing some. The data hold around 92,000 clones, with around 86% observed a single time. The gene calls are TRBV5-5 and TRBJ1-5; 8 bases map to TRBD1. Specimen: peripheral blood, collected on day 0 of AZD1222 vaccination. This clonotype was sampled from an adult in good health. The CDR3 nucleotides are TGTGCCAGCAGCTTTGCAGGGGGCTTAGGTCAGCCCCAGCATTTT. Translated, it gives CASSFAGGLGQPQHF.